This TCR beta chain stems from a study of T cell repertoires in cytomegalovirus infection. This clonotype was picked up a small number of times. TCRdb processed the reads anew with MiXCR; each CDR3 protein has one entry. The sample has hundreds of thousands of distinct CDR3 sequences, approximately 6.7% seen once. Germline V gene sequence: CDR1 LNHNV, CDR2 YYDKDF (reference sequence). The V end lost 2 bases, the J end lost 3 bases, and 31 bases lay between the germline ends. The CDR3 is 21 residues long. This chain joins TRBV15 and TRBJ1-1; possible D gene TRBD1, 5 bases. The sample taken for sequencing was PBMCs. The TCR sequence derives from a human donor in good health (CMV status not recorded). Some clones in this sample may be carry-over from other donors' samples. As DNA, the CDR3 is TGTGCCACCAGCAGAAACACTCAGAATTGGGGGGGGGTATTGAGCTACACTGAAGCTTTCTTT. This translates into CATSRNTQNWGGVLSYTEAFF.